These T cell receptor beta chains were read from a single sample in a study of cytomegalovirus exposure and HLA in healthy donors. Using immunoSEQ multiplex PCR, the repertoire was profiled, and TCRdb retains in-frame clones only, with some absent. The table has about 190,000 clones, roughly 80% seen once. The specimen was PBMCs. These TCRs come from a young woman in good health and CMV-seronegative. Each CDR3 is given with its conserved first and last residue. Expanded clones are given a class, and other clones once, few, many or no size at all.

>.|TRBV5-1
CASSYETGSSGNTIYF
>.|TRBV7-3
CASSPTPQGRPPYNEQFF
>.|TRBV18
CASSQGTANTEAFF
>.|TRBV6-1
CASSEPGQGVEQYF
>.|TRBV11-2
CASSRGGDADTQYF
>.|TRBV6-5
CASSRDRDSEQFF
>.|TRBV6-1
CASRDWSSYNEQFF
>.|TRBV19
CATKAGGQATNEKLFF
>few|TRBV2
CASSKPTPVTGVRHYNSPLHF
>.|TRBV27
CASSFGYNEQFF
>.|TRBV9
CASSVVGTGGSGGELFF
>.|TRBV5-6
CASSWTGTGGYGANVLTF
>.|TRBV6-5
CASSSTGEAQPQHF
>.|TRBV6-1
CASLDGGNTEAFF
>.|TRBV5-6
CASSLSQAGGEEQFF
>few|TRBV2
CASNSNEQFF
>.|TRBV28
CASSPLDRDDPEAFF
>.|TRBV11-2
CASSLARAAYNEQFF
>.|TRBV7-9
CASSLQEQGALRGYTF
>.|TRBV19
CASSISGSVSYNEQFF
>.|TRBV7-8
CASSLLRHSGNTIYF
>.|TRBV28
CASSLLSTVGTDTQYF
>.|TRBV9
CASSPYRDATDTQYF